This note documents a single T cell receptor beta chain sequence. Only in-frame clones appear in the TCRdb table, and some are missing; sequencing was by immunoSEQ multiplex PCR. The sample shows roughly 200,000 clones, over 80% of them seen only once. This CDR3 is 17 amino acids long. J was trimmed by 3 bases and V by 3 bases; bases with no gene match: 7. Germline assignment: CDR1 KGHSH and CDR2 LQKENI. This sample is drawn from a study of blood T cell repertoires in COVID-19. The V call is TRBV18, the J call TRBJ2-6, with 8 bases that match TRBD1. The clonotype originates from a man aged 35 to 55 with acute or convalescent COVID-19. Source material: peripheral blood. This CDR3 is CASSPAGGLGGANVLTF. The CDR3 nucleotides read TGTGCCAGCTCACCTGCAGGGGGCCTGGGTGGGGCCAACGTCCTGACTTTC.